A selection of T cell receptor beta chains follows, all from one sample in a study of T-cell memory formation after mild COVID-19. TCRdb used MiXCR to reprocess the 5' RACE reads, holding one entry per CDR3 protein. The profile shows hundreds of thousands of distinct CDR3 sequences, 15% to 20% of them singletons. The sequenced sample was PBMCs or a T cell subset sorted from them (not recorded which). The receptors here all came from an adult woman who had mild COVID-19 (a few samples of this study predate the infection). Cell type and time point are not known. The CDR3 runs from the conserved cysteine through the conserved F or W. Fields, in order: V gene, D gene, clone size, J gene, CDR3 DNA, CDR3 protein. D genes are given only for firm matches. A clone size is listed for some rows: how often the clone was seen (once, few, many), or a class if it is expanded.

>TRBV27|NA|NA|TRBJ2-7
TGTGCCAGCAGTCAATTTGGGTCCTACGAGCAGTACTTC
CASSQFGSYEQYF
>TRBV5-5|TRBD1|NA|TRBJ2-1
TGTGCCAGCAGCATAGGACAGGGGGCCTCCTACAATGAGCAGTTCTTC
CASSIGQGASYNEQFF
>TRBV30|NA|NA|TRBJ2-1
TGTGCCTGGAGTGTAGAGTCGTGGAATGAGCAGTTCTTC
CAWSVESWNEQFF
>TRBV5-6|TRBD1|NA|TRBJ2-1
TGTGCCAGCAGCCATCGGTGGGACAGACCTTACAATGAGCAGTTCTTC
CASSHRWDRPYNEQFF
>TRBV7-9|TRBD2|once|TRBJ2-3
TGTGCCAGCAGCTCAACTAGCGGGGTGAGCACAGATACGCAGTATTTT
CASSSTSGVSTDTQYF
>TRBV19|NA|few|TRBJ2-3
TGTGCCAGTAGTATAGGCGGCAGCCACACAGATACGCAGTATTTT
CASSIGGSHTDTQYF
>TRBV6-5|NA|NA|TRBJ1-3
TGTGCCAGCAGTTATACGTGGGGGGAAGCGGGAAACACCATATATTTT
CASSYTWGEAGNTIYF
>TRBV9|TRBD1|few|TRBJ2-1
TGTGCCAGCAGCTCCCGGGACAGGGACAATGAGCAGTTCTTC
CASSSRDRDNEQFF
>TRBV7-9|NA|NA|TRBJ2-3
TGTGCCAGCAGCTTACGGACTTCAGATACGCAGTATTTT
CASSLRTSDTQYF
>TRBV5-1|TRBD2|many|TRBJ2-5
TGCGCCAGCAGTCTCGCCCCGGGAGGACAAGAGACCCAGTACTTC
CASSLAPGGQETQYF
>TRBV7-2|TRBD1|NA|TRBJ1-2
TGTGCCAGCAGCCTGGGACAGGCGTATCCGGGGGGCTACACCTTC
CASSLGQAYPGGYTF
>TRBV7-2|NA|NA|TRBJ2-7
TGTGCCAGCAGCTTAGGATTTTTACAGGGACCCCACGAGCAGTACTTC
CASSLGFLQGPHEQYF
>TRBV12-3/TRBV12-4|NA|many|TRBJ1-1
TGTGCCAGCAGTTTAGTACAGGGCACTGAAGCTTTCTTT
CASSLVQGTEAFF
>TRBV5-1|NA|many|TRBJ1-1
TGCGCCAGCAGCTTCGACGGTCCTGAGGCTTTCTTT
CASSFDGPEAFF
>TRBV10-3|NA|few|TRBJ2-1
TGTGCCATCAGTGAGAGGGGGGCCGGCCACAATGAGCAGTTCTTC
CAISERGAGHNEQFF